This TCR beta chain was sequenced in a study of CD4 T cells in relation to SARS-CoV-2 and coronaviruses. Across the study: After roughly 11 days of antigen culture, PBMC TCR beta CDR3s were sequenced. Crossreactive spike epitopes shared across donors were mapped to their HLA restriction.

Germline loops: CDR1 KGHSH, CDR2 LQKENI. V was shortened by 3 bases and J by 0 bases, with 9 bases between the two germline ends. The CDR3 extends over 14 amino acids. As to this clone: Its antigen is unknown.

Libraries were prepared by immunoSEQ multiplex PCR; TCRdb keeps only in-frame clonotypes and omits some of them. The table lists about 26,000 clones, roughly four fifths of them singletons. Unexposed donor CD4+ T cells date from about 2011-2018, before the COVID-19 pandemic. The cells were cultured for around ten days before CD4+ T cells were isolated. Sequencing was carried out using CD4+ T cells from PBMCs, cultured in vitro. V usage is TRBV18 and J usage is TRBJ2-7, with TRBD2 as a possible D gene (6 bases). The clonotype comes from a human donor in good health. The CDR3 DNA sequence: TGTGCCAGCTCACCCGGAGGGAGCTCCTACGAGCAGTACTTC. Translation: CASSPGGSSYEQYF.